This is a list of T cell receptor beta chains from one sample in a study of T cell changes during pregnancy in multiple sclerosis. Method: immunoSEQ multiplex PCR; TCRdb's copy keeps in-frame clones and lacks some. The sample shows some 64,000 clones, about 92% of them seen only once. Specimen: peripheral blood, collected in the first trimester of pregnancy. These receptors were collected from a female donor in good health, enrolled as a control in a pregnancy study. Each CDR3 is given with its conserved first and last residue. D genes are given only for firm matches. Only part of the rows carry a size: once, few, many, or a class if the clone is expanded.

j_gene,abundance,d_gene,v_gene,CDR3aa,CDR3nt
TRBJ2-7,-,TRBD1,TRBV28,CASGGQGLYEQYF,TGTGCCTCTGGGGGACAGGGACTATACGAGCAGTACTTC
TRBJ1-2,-,-,TRBV7-9,CASSLGGSNNYGYTF,TGTGCCAGCAGCTTAGGGGGCTCCAATAACTATGGCTACACCTTC
TRBJ2-1,-,-,TRBV5-1,CASSLAGQGPYNEQFF,TGCGCCAGCAGCTTGGCCGGGCAGGGTCCCTACAATGAGCAGTTCTTC
TRBJ2-5,-,TRBD2,TRBV5-1,CASSFVAGGMQTQYF,TGCGCCAGCAGCTTTGTAGCGGGAGGGATGCAGACCCAGTACTTC
TRBJ1-1,-,-,TRBV30,CAWSKTPEAFF,TGTGCCTGGAGTAAGACTCCTGAAGCTTTCTTT
TRBJ2-1,-,-,TRBV5-1,CASSLLAESYNEQFF,TGCGCCAGCAGCCTCCTGGCGGAGAGCTACAATGAGCAGTTCTTC
TRBJ2-3,-,-,TRBV4-2,CASSQDPGGTTQYF,TGTGCCAGCAGCCAAGATCCTGGGGGCACAACGCAGTATTTT
TRBJ2-7,-,-,TRBV11-2,CASSSRDLGTYEQYF,TGTGCCAGCAGCTCCCGGGACTTAGGCACCTACGAGCAGTACTTC
TRBJ2-1,once,-,TRBV5-8,CASSWGSGNNEQFF,TGTGCCAGCAGCTGGGGATCGGGAAACAATGAGCAGTTCTTC
TRBJ2-1,few,-,TRBV4-3,CASSQDISSYNEQFF,TGCGCCAGCAGCCAAGATATTAGCTCCTACAATGAGCAGTTCTTC
TRBJ1-3,once,TRBD1,TRBV28,CASREDRARGNTIYF,TGTGCCAGCAGGGAGGACAGGGCTAGAGGAAACACCATATATTTT
TRBJ2-1,-,-,TRBV13,CASSPRGVSSYNEQFF,TGTGCCAGCAGCCCCCGGGGAGTCAGCTCCTACAATGAGCAGTTCTTC
TRBJ2-7,-,-,TRBV7-2,CASSFRQTYEQYF,TGTGCCAGCAGCTTTAGACAGACCTACGAGCAGTACTTC
TRBJ1-1,-,-,TRBV29-1,CSVQVMNTEAFF,TGCAGCGTTCAAGTCATGAACACTGAAGCTTTCTTT